This T cell receptor (beta chain) appears in the sequencing data of a study of cytomegalovirus exposure and HLA in healthy donors. The CDR3 extends over 18 amino acids. Germline CDR1 SGHVS, CDR2 FQNEAQ. Trimming at V came to 3 bases and at J to 6 bases, leaving 12 bases not matched to a gene. This clone has only one observation. Primers for the PCR totalled 60 Vbeta and 13 Jbeta. Sequencing used immunoSEQ multiplex PCR; TCRdb keeps in-frame clones, though not all of them. The sample includes around 200,000 clones, approximately 85% of them seen just once. The chain has TRBV7-8 and TRBJ2-1; 12 positions agree with TRBD2. The clonotype originates from a woman aged 45 to 65 in good health and CMV-seronegative. Material: PBMCs. In DNA form, the CDR3 reads TGTGCCAGCAGCTTTCTGACTAGCGGGAGATTTAGGGGCAATGAGCAGTTCTTC. Translated: CASSFLTSGRFRGNEQFF.